This TCR beta chain was obtained from a study of T cell repertoires in cytomegalovirus infection. Study details: It can be stated that public TCR beta signatures indicated CMV infection as well as a matching HLA type. Notes on the study in general: The cumulative frequency of public TCR beta families distinguished individuals who carried CMV together with the relevant HLA. HLA-C-restricted, CMV-specific TCR beta clonotypes were dominant ex vivo.

Germline-derived CDR1 and CDR2 are SQVTM and ANQGSEA. This CDR3 is built from 13 residues. Trimming took off 6 bases at V and 2 bases at J, with 14 bases between the two ends. Notes on this clonotype: The antigen is undetermined.

One entry per CDR3 protein results from TCRdb running MiXCR on the reads. The profile shows over 150,000 distinct CDR3 sequences, roughly an eighth of them singletons. The sample taken for sequencing was PBMCs. The chain employs TRBV29-1 and TRBJ2-7; D gene unclear. The TCR sequence derives from a human donor in good health (CMV status not recorded). Some clones in this sample may be carry-over from other donors' samples. The CDR3 bases are TGCAGCGTCGCGAATCCAGCCACCTACGAGCAGTACTTC. As protein: CSVANPATYEQYF.